Listed below are T cell receptor beta chains from one sample, sequenced in a study of STAT3 mutations in large granular lymphocyte leukemia. Data came from immunoSEQ multiplex PCR; TCRdb stores just in-frame clones and leaves some out. The sample lists around 4,000 clones; approximately 82% were seen once. Sequences were obtained from peripheral blood mononuclear cells. The receptors were gathered from a man aged 35-49 years with T-cell large granular lymphocyte leukemia. Some clones in this sample may be carry-over from other donors' samples. CDR3s include the opening cysteine and the closing phenylalanine or tryptophan. Fields, in order: D gene, J gene, V gene, clone size, CDR3 protein, CDR3 DNA. The D gene is left open where the match is weak. Size is omitted from some rows. Given values are once, few, many or a class for expanded clones.

D: TRBD2; J: TRBJ2-2; V: TRBV28; size: -; CDR3: CASSLGGGFTGELFF; DNA: TGTGCCAGCAGTTTAGGCGGGGGGTTCACCGGGGAGCTGTTTTTT
D: TRBD1; J: TRBJ1-2; V: TRBV7-2; size: -; CDR3: CASSPVREGQRYTF; DNA: TGTGCCAGCAGCCCCGTTCGCGAGGGACAGCGATACACCTTC
D: TRBD1; J: TRBJ2-1; V: TRBV4-1; size: -; CDR3: CASSQSPGGEDEQFF; DNA: TGCGCCAGCAGCCAAAGCCCAGGGGGCGAAGATGAGCAGTTCTTC
D: TRBD1; J: TRBJ1-4; V: TRBV7-9; size: once; CDR3: CASSLDYRGTGDDEKLFF; DNA: TGTGCCAGCAGCTTAGATTATCGCGGGACAGGGGATGATGAAAAACTGTTTTTT
D: TRBD1; J: TRBJ1-1; V: TRBV9; size: -; CDR3: CASSAGTGGAGTEAFF; DNA: TGTGCCAGCAGTGCCGGGACAGGGGGCGCCGGCACTGAAGCTTTCTTT
D: TRBD1; J: TRBJ2-7; V: TRBV27; size: large; CDR3: CASSLGQDEQYF; DNA: TGTGCCAGCAGCCTCGGACAGGACGAGCAGTACTTC
D: TRBD1; J: TRBJ2-7; V: TRBV19; size: -; CDR3: CASSIGDWGTATYEQYF; DNA: TGTGCCAGTAGTATAGGAGATTGGGGGACAGCCACCTACGAGCAGTACTTC
D: -; J: TRBJ1-1; V: TRBV13; size: -; CDR3: CASRPTGNTEAFF; DNA: TGTGCCAGCAGGCCAACAGGGAACACTGAAGCTTTCTTT
D: -; J: TRBJ1-1; V: TRBV11-2; size: -; CDR3: CASSLGGRLNTEAFF; DNA: TGTGCCAGCAGCTTAGGAGGACGGTTGAACACTGAAGCTTTCTTT
D: -; J: TRBJ1-1; V: TRBV18; size: -; CDR3: CASSTDVNTEAFF; DNA: TGTGCCAGCTCGACGGATGTGAACACTGAAGCTTTCTTT
D: -; J: TRBJ2-7; V: TRBV27; size: -; CDR3: CASRLFMDYSYEQYF; DNA: TGTGCCAGCAGACTCTTCATGGACTACTCCTACGAGCAGTACTTC
D: TRBD1; J: TRBJ1-1; V: TRBV18; size: few; CDR3: CASSPTGAIVNMNTEAFF; DNA: TGTGCCAGCTCACCAACAGGGGCCATCGTTAACATGAACACTGAAGCTTTCTTT
D: -; J: TRBJ1-1; V: TRBV13; size: -; CDR3: CASSPGGRNTEAFF; DNA: TGTGCCAGCAGCCCCGGAGGGCGGAACACTGAAGCTTTCTTT
D: TRBD1; J: TRBJ1-2; V: TRBV5-1; size: once; CDR3: CASSLALGTGNYGYTF; DNA: TGCGCCAGCAGCTTGGCCTTAGGGACAGGAAACTATGGCTACACCTTC
D: TRBD1; J: TRBJ2-7; V: TRBV5-1; size: -; CDR3: CASSLAGQGPYEQYF; DNA: TGCGCCAGCAGCCTGGCGGGACAGGGGCCCTACGAGCAGTACTTC
D: -; J: TRBJ1-6; V: TRBV30; size: -; CDR3: CAWSAVKSPLHF; DNA: TGTGCCTGGAGTGCAGTTAAGTCACCCCTCCACTTT
D: -; J: TRBJ2-5; V: TRBV13; size: -; CDR3: CASSLGGSETQYF; DNA: TGTGCCAGCAGCCTAGGGGGATCGGAGACCCAGTACTTC
D: -; J: TRBJ1-1; V: TRBV7-9; size: -; CDR3: CASSLVAGEAFF; DNA: TGTGCCAGCAGCTTAGTGGCAGGAGAAGCTTTCTTT
D: -; J: TRBJ2-7; V: TRBV11-2; size: once; CDR3: CASSLEQGSPGGRAYEQYF; DNA: TGTGCCAGCAGCTTAGAACAGGGGTCCCCCGGGGGGCGCGCGTACGAGCAGTACTTC
D: -; J: TRBJ2-7; V: TRBV7-9; size: -; CDR3: CASVGGSYEQYF; DNA: TGTGCCAGCGTCGGGGGCTCCTACGAGCAGTACTTC
D: -; J: TRBJ1-2; V: TRBV18; size: -; CDR3: CASSPPGSGLVSGYTF; DNA: TGTGCCAGCTCACCACCGGGGTCCGGGTTAGTAAGCGGCTACACCTTC
D: TRBD1; J: TRBJ1-2; V: TRBV5-1; size: -; CDR3: CASSFTGDAYGYTF; DNA: TGCGCCAGCAGCTTCACAGGGGATGCCTATGGCTACACCTTC
D: -; J: TRBJ1-3; V: TRBV4-2; size: -; CDR3: CASSPPEGGGNTIYF; DNA: TGTGCCAGCAGCCCCCCTGAGGGGGGAGGTAACACCATATATTTT
D: -; J: TRBJ1-1; V: TRBV4-2; size: -; CDR3: CASSQGVGGNTEAFF; DNA: TGTGCCAGCAGCCAAGGGGTCGGTGGGAACACTGAAGCTTTCTTT
D: -; J: TRBJ2-7; V: TRBV6-6; size: once; CDR3: CASSYGDSYEQYF; DNA: TGTGCCAGCAGTTACGGGGACTCCTACGAGCAGTACTTC
D: TRBD1; J: TRBJ1-5; V: TRBV6-5; size: -; CDR3: CASKGADLYQPQHF; DNA: TGTGCCAGTAAGGGGGCAGATCTATATCAGCCCCAGCATTTT
D: -; J: TRBJ1-1; V: TRBV27; size: -; CDR3: CASRLMSFGGMNTEAFF; DNA: TGTGCCAGCAGGCTTATGAGCTTTGGTGGCATGAACACTGAAGCTTTCTTT
D: -; J: TRBJ1-6; V: TRBV4-1; size: -; CDR3: CASSPGAKNSPLHF; DNA: TGCGCCAGCAGTCCGGGCGCAAAAAATTCACCCCTCCACTTT
D: TRBD1; J: TRBJ1-5; V: TRBV9; size: -; CDR3: CASSATGLNQPQHF; DNA: TGTGCCAGCAGCGCGACAGGGCTAAATCAGCCCCAGCATTTT
D: -; J: TRBJ1-6; V: TRBV5-6; size: few; CDR3: CASGSGGYNSPLHF; DNA: TGTGCCAGCGGGTCCGGGGGCTATAATTCACCCCTCCACTTT
D: -; J: TRBJ1-4; V: TRBV28; size: few; CDR3: CASSLLWADPTNEKLFF; DNA: TGTGCCAGCAGTCTCCTTTGGGCCGACCCAACTAATGAAAAACTGTTTTTT
D: -; J: TRBJ1-6; V: TRBV19; size: few; CDR3: CASSPPDNYSPLHF; DNA: TGTGCCAGTAGTCCTCCGGACAACTATTCACCCCTCCACTTT
D: TRBD1; J: TRBJ2-1; V: TRBV4-2; size: -; CDR3: CASSVRDRDLEQFF; DNA: TGTGCCAGCAGCGTAAGGGACAGGGACCTTGAGCAGTTCTTC
D: -; J: TRBJ2-7; V: TRBV16; size: medium-sized; CDR3: CASSQIHEQYF; DNA: TGTGCCAGCAGCCAAATTCACGAGCAGTACTTC
D: TRBD1; J: TRBJ2-7; V: TRBV7-9; size: -; CDR3: CASSPGQGGSYEQYF; DNA: TGTGCCAGCAGCCCGGGACAGGGGGGCTCCTACGAGCAGTACTTC
D: TRBD1; J: TRBJ1-1; V: TRBV19; size: -; CDR3: CARLPEGARYTEAFF; DNA: TGTGCCAGATTGCCAGAGGGGGCGAGGTACACTGAAGCTTTCTTT
D: -; J: TRBJ1-3; V: TRBV6-5; size: few; CDR3: CASSYSSGAVNTIYF; DNA: TGTGCCAGCAGTTACTCCTCGGGGGCTGTAAACACCATATATTTT
D: TRBD1; J: TRBJ1-3; V: TRBV29-1; size: -; CDR3: CSVRGPGQGGGNTIYF; DNA: TGCAGCGTCCGGGGCCCGGGACAGGGAGGTGGAAACACCATATATTTT
D: TRBD1; J: TRBJ1-1; V: TRBV6-5; size: -; CDR3: CASRPAGTGVTEAFF; DNA: TGTGCCAGCAGACCAGCCGGGACAGGGGTCACTGAAGCTTTCTTT
D: -; J: TRBJ2-3; V: TRBV9; size: -; CDR3: CASSVAGDTQYF; DNA: TGTGCCAGCAGCGTAGCTGGAGATACGCAGTATTTT
D: -; J: TRBJ2-7; V: TRBV6-5; size: -; CDR3: CASSPPGEAYEQYF; DNA: TGTGCCAGCAGTCCCCCGGGAGAGGCCTACGAGCAGTACTTC
D: TRBD1; J: TRBJ2-5; V: TRBV29-1; size: -; CDR3: CSVEGTDRGQETQYF; DNA: TGCAGCGTTGAAGGTACTGACAGGGGCCAAGAGACCCAGTACTTC
D: TRBD1; J: TRBJ2-1; V: TRBV30; size: -; CDR3: CAWSPDRGLFF; DNA: TGTGCCTGGAGCCCCGACAGGGGGCTGTTCTTC
D: TRBD1; J: TRBJ2-3; V: TRBV5-1; size: -; CDR3: CASSLSLMGTGWDTQYF; DNA: TGCGCCAGCAGCTTGAGCTTGATGGGGACAGGCTGGGATACGCAGTATTTT
D: -; J: TRBJ1-6; V: TRBV30; size: -; CDR3: CAWSVLDSPLHF; DNA: TGTGCCTGGAGTGTTTTGGATTCACCCCTCCACTTT
D: -; J: TRBJ2-2; V: TRBV5-1; size: -; CDR3: CASSPLQGSGWGTGELFF; DNA: TGCGCCAGCAGCCCTCTCCAGGGATCTGGATGGGGCACCGGGGAGCTGTTTTTT
D: -; J: TRBJ2-1; V: TRBV6-6; size: -; CDR3: CASSRTGFEQFF; DNA: TGTGCCAGCAGTCGAACAGGGTTTGAGCAGTTCTTC
D: TRBD1; J: TRBJ2-3; V: TRBV5-4; size: once; CDR3: CASSQGEPTDTQYF; DNA: TGTGCCAGCAGCCAGGGGGAGCCCACAGATACGCAGTATTTT
D: -; J: TRBJ1-5; V: TRBV5-8; size: -; CDR3: CASSFLRDQPQHF; DNA: TGTGCCAGCAGCTTTTTAAGAGATCAGCCCCAGCATTTT
D: -; J: TRBJ1-1; V: TRBV10-3; size: few; CDR3: CAISVRGNTEAFF; DNA: TGTGCCATCAGTGTCCGCGGGAACACTGAAGCTTTCTTT
D: -; J: TRBJ2-7; V: TRBV5-1; size: -; CDR3: CASRPVTDYEQYF; DNA: TGCGCCAGCAGACCGGTGACAGACTACGAGCAGTACTTC
D: TRBD1; J: TRBJ2-2; V: TRBV5-8; size: -; CDR3: CASGPGTGTAGELFF; DNA: TGTGCCAGCGGCCCTGGGACAGGGACGGCCGGGGAGCTGTTTTTT
D: -; J: TRBJ2-5; V: TRBV5-1; size: -; CDR3: CASSLDGAGILGTQYF; DNA: TGCGCCAGCAGCTTGGACGGGGCCGGGATACTTGGGACCCAGTACTTC
D: TRBD1; J: TRBJ1-2; V: TRBV7-9; size: -; CDR3: CASSLDTTGLVDGYTF; DNA: TGTGCCAGCAGCTTAGATACGACAGGGCTTGTTGATGGCTACACCTTC
D: TRBD1; J: TRBJ1-2; V: TRBV6-5; size: once; CDR3: CASSPGQGSGYGYTF; DNA: TGTGCCAGCAGCCCCGGACAGGGTAGCGGCTATGGCTACACCTTC